This T cell receptor beta chain was observed in a study of blood T cell repertoires in COVID-19. Source study methods: Amplification from reference gene primers served as the basis for estimated nucleated cell counts. Data came from immunoSEQ multiplex PCR; TCRdb stores just in-frame clones and leaves some out. D and trimming were read from the DNA, whereas the V and J calls and clone size are those reported in that table. Of approximately 190,000 clones in the sample, approximately 90% are singletons; the top ten hold under 30%. Losses at the gene ends were 3 bases for V and 5 bases for J; bases not matched to a gene: 6. This CDR3 has 15 amino acids. The germline CDR1 and CDR2 sequences are MDHEN and SYDVKM.

The chain joins TRBV28 to TRBJ2-2, with 7 bases identical to TRBD2. The sequence derives from a woman between 40 and 55 years old in a cohort exposed to, infected with or recovered from COVID-19 (not recorded which). Sequencing was done on a sample of PBMCs or T cells enriched from blood (not recorded which). CDR3 sequence reads: CASSFFWGGTGELFF. CDR3 DNA sequence: TGTGCCAGCAGTTTCTTTTGGGGGGGGACCGGGGAGCTGTTTTTT.